These T cell receptor beta chains were read from a single sample in a study of OX40 agonist ivuxolimab in advanced cancers. Generated by immunoSEQ multiplex PCR, the TCRdb table keeps only in-frame clones and is missing some. The sample consists of about 14,000 clones, over 75% of them appearing once. This material consisted of CD4+ or CD8+ T cells sorted from blood, taken in a trial of the OX40 agonist ivuxolimab. The receptors stem from an adult with an advanced solid tumor such as melanoma, head and neck, liver or kidney cancer. The CDR3 runs from the conserved cysteine through the conserved F or W. A D gene is named only where the DNA matches it firmly. A clone size is listed for some rows: how often the clone was seen (once, few, many), or a class if it is expanded.

clone_size: NA; v_call: TRBV7-3; j_call: TRBJ2-7; d_call: NA; cdr3_nt: TGTGCCAGCAGCTTAGTTGGGCCCCACCTCTTC; cdr3_aa: CASSLVGPHLF
clone_size: NA; v_call: TRBV14; j_call: TRBJ1-4; d_call: NA; cdr3_nt: TGTGCCAGCAGCCAAGGTCAAGGGACGGAAAATGAAAAACTGTTTTTT; cdr3_aa: CASSQGQGTENEKLFF
clone_size: few; v_call: TRBV12-5; j_call: TRBJ2-1; d_call: NA; cdr3_nt: TGTGCTAGTGGTTTCCCTTTAGGTGAAAAGGTTGAGCAGTTCTTC; cdr3_aa: CASGFPLGEKVEQFF
clone_size: NA; v_call: TRBV7-9; j_call: TRBJ2-1; d_call: NA; cdr3_nt: TGTGCCAGCAGCTCCAGACCGGGACCGACAACATACAATGAGCAGTTCTTC; cdr3_aa: CASSSRPGPTTYNEQFF
clone_size: NA; v_call: TRBV14; j_call: TRBJ2-7; d_call: NA; cdr3_nt: TGTGCCAGCAGCCAAGAGGGGTCACCCAGGGGCCGGCGCTCCTACGAGCAGTACTTC; cdr3_aa: CASSQEGSPRGRRSYEQYF
clone_size: NA; v_call: TRBV6-1; j_call: TRBJ2-2; d_call: NA; cdr3_nt: TGTGCCAGCAGTGAACCCCTTCACCTGCAAGGTACCGGGGAGCTGTTTTTT; cdr3_aa: CASSEPLHLQGTGELFF
clone_size: NA; v_call: TRBV6-1; j_call: TRBJ2-7; d_call: TRBD1; cdr3_nt: TGTGCCAGCAGTGAAGGAGGGACAGGGTACGAGCAGTACTTC; cdr3_aa: CASSEGGTGYEQYF
clone_size: NA; v_call: TRBV6-1; j_call: TRBJ2-7; d_call: NA; cdr3_nt: TGTGCCAGCAGTCCCGACCGATACTACGAGCAGTACTTC; cdr3_aa: CASSPDRYYEQYF
clone_size: NA; v_call: TRBV7-9; j_call: TRBJ2-1; d_call: TRBD1; cdr3_nt: TGTGCCAGCAGCTCCCGGGACAGTTACAATGAGCAGTTCTTC; cdr3_aa: CASSSRDSYNEQFF
clone_size: NA; v_call: TRBV27; j_call: TRBJ1-4; d_call: NA; cdr3_nt: TGTGCCAGCAGTTTATCTGGGGTGATGGATGCAACTAATGAAAAACTGTTTTTT; cdr3_aa: CASSLSGVMDATNEKLFF
clone_size: NA; v_call: TRBV2; j_call: TRBJ2-5; d_call: TRBD1; cdr3_nt: TGTGCCAGCAGTGGGTTGGACAGGGTAGAGGAGACCCAGTACTTC; cdr3_aa: CASSGLDRVEETQYF
clone_size: NA; v_call: TRBV7-9; j_call: TRBJ1-4; d_call: NA; cdr3_nt: TGTGCCAGCAGCGAGTATGAAAAACTGTTTTTT; cdr3_aa: CASSEYEKLFF
clone_size: NA; v_call: TRBV27; j_call: TRBJ2-5; d_call: TRBD1; cdr3_nt: TGTGCCACTTCCGGACAGGGGGCCGGGGCCCAGTACTTC; cdr3_aa: CATSGQGAGAQYF
clone_size: NA; v_call: TRBV27; j_call: TRBJ2-1; d_call: NA; cdr3_nt: TGTGCCAGCAGTTTAAGGCTAGCGAATGAGCAGTTCTTC; cdr3_aa: CASSLRLANEQFF
clone_size: NA; v_call: TRBV7-9; j_call: TRBJ2-5; d_call: NA; cdr3_nt: TGTGCCAGCAGCTCAAACTCAACTAGCCGGGAGACCCAGTACTTC; cdr3_aa: CASSSNSTSRETQYF
clone_size: NA; v_call: TRBV5-4; j_call: TRBJ2-3; d_call: NA; cdr3_nt: TGTGCCAGCAGCTTGGCCGTTCAAGATACGCAGTATTTT; cdr3_aa: CASSLAVQDTQYF
clone_size: NA; v_call: TRBV30; j_call: TRBJ2-7; d_call: TRBD1; cdr3_nt: TGTGCCTTCTCGTGGGCACAGGGGGCTTACGAGCAGTACTTC; cdr3_aa: CAFSWAQGAYEQYF
clone_size: NA; v_call: TRBV7-3; j_call: TRBJ2-5; d_call: NA; cdr3_nt: TGTGCCAGCAGCCCCGGAGGAAAGACCCAGTACTTC; cdr3_aa: CASSPGGKTQYF
clone_size: NA; v_call: TRBV4-1; j_call: TRBJ2-5; d_call: TRBD2; cdr3_nt: TGCGCCAGCAGCCAGGCGGGAGCAGAGACCCAGTACTTC; cdr3_aa: CASSQAGAETQYF
clone_size: NA; v_call: TRBV7-9; j_call: TRBJ1-4; d_call: TRBD1; cdr3_nt: TGTGCCAGCAGCTCGGGACAGCCTAATGAAAAACTGTTTTTT; cdr3_aa: CASSSGQPNEKLFF
clone_size: NA; v_call: TRBV15; j_call: TRBJ2-1; d_call: NA; cdr3_nt: TGTGCCACCAGCAGAGATCCACCGGCATCGGGGGGCGCTTACGATGAGCAGTTCTTC; cdr3_aa: CATSRDPPASGGAYDEQFF
clone_size: NA; v_call: TRBV4-1; j_call: TRBJ2-3; d_call: TRBD2; cdr3_nt: TGCGCCAGCAGCCAAGATCGGGGGGGCCCCACAGATACGCAGTATTTT; cdr3_aa: CASSQDRGGPTDTQYF
clone_size: NA; v_call: TRBV6-4; j_call: TRBJ2-1; d_call: TRBD2; cdr3_nt: TGTGCCAGCAGCCGACTAGCGGGGGCCTACAATGAGCAGTTCTTC; cdr3_aa: CASSRLAGAYNEQFF
clone_size: NA; v_call: TRBV9; j_call: TRBJ1-3; d_call: TRBD1; cdr3_nt: TGTGCCAGCAGCGTACAGGGGGCTTCTGGAAACACCATATATTTT; cdr3_aa: CASSVQGASGNTIYF
clone_size: once; v_call: TRBV7-9; j_call: TRBJ2-7; d_call: NA; cdr3_nt: TGTGCCAGCAGCCCTGGACCCCGAGAGGCGCTCTCCGAGCAGTACTTC; cdr3_aa: CASSPGPREALSEQYF
clone_size: NA; v_call: TRBV4-1; j_call: TRBJ2-3; d_call: TRBD2; cdr3_nt: TGCGCCAGCAGCCAAGATCTCGATTGGGTAGCGGGATCCACAGATACGCAGTATTTT; cdr3_aa: CASSQDLDWVAGSTDTQYF
clone_size: NA; v_call: TRBV27; j_call: TRBJ2-1; d_call: NA; cdr3_nt: TGTGCCAGCAGTTTAGACTCATACAATGAGCAGTTCTTC; cdr3_aa: CASSLDSYNEQFF
clone_size: NA; v_call: TRBV29-1; j_call: TRBJ1-2; d_call: NA; cdr3_nt: TGCAGCGTTGCTGACAAGCCGGCTATGGAGGGCTACACCTTC; cdr3_aa: CSVADKPAMEGYTF
clone_size: NA; v_call: TRBV19; j_call: TRBJ1-6; d_call: NA; cdr3_nt: TGTGCCAGTAGTATCGGCAGCTATAATTCACCCCTCCACTTT; cdr3_aa: CASSIGSYNSPLHF
clone_size: NA; v_call: TRBV2; j_call: TRBJ2-7; d_call: NA; cdr3_nt: TGTGCCAGCCTAATAGGGTACGAGCAGTACTTC; cdr3_aa: CASLIGYEQYF
clone_size: NA; v_call: TRBV29-1; j_call: TRBJ2-2; d_call: TRBD1; cdr3_nt: TGCAGCATACAGGGGGCCGTCACCGGGGAGCTGTTTTTT; cdr3_aa: CSIQGAVTGELFF
clone_size: NA; v_call: TRBV30; j_call: TRBJ2-7; d_call: TRBD2; cdr3_nt: TGTGCCTGGAGTGGCCCTAGCGGGAGTTCATACGAGCAGTACTTC; cdr3_aa: CAWSGPSGSSYEQYF
clone_size: NA; v_call: TRBV2; j_call: TRBJ2-7; d_call: NA; cdr3_nt: TGTGCCAGCAGTGGCCAGACAGGTGCCTACGAGCAGTACTTC; cdr3_aa: CASSGQTGAYEQYF
clone_size: NA; v_call: TRBV27; j_call: TRBJ2-2; d_call: NA; cdr3_nt: TGTGCCAGCATGGGACCCCGGGAGCTGTTTTTT; cdr3_aa: CASMGPRELFF
clone_size: NA; v_call: TRBV5-6; j_call: TRBJ1-4; d_call: NA; cdr3_nt: TGTGCCAGCAGCGCGACAGCCGGGGGGACTAATGAAAAACTGTTTTTT; cdr3_aa: CASSATAGGTNEKLFF
clone_size: few; v_call: TRBV6-1; j_call: TRBJ1-2; d_call: TRBD1; cdr3_nt: TGTGCCAGCAGTGAAAGGGGGACAGGTTATGGCTACACCTTC; cdr3_aa: CASSERGTGYGYTF
clone_size: NA; v_call: TRBV19; j_call: TRBJ2-1; d_call: NA; cdr3_nt: TGTGCCAGTACCCCCCCGGGCAGGGAGGCCTACAATGAGCAGTTCTTC; cdr3_aa: CASTPPGREAYNEQFF
clone_size: few; v_call: TRBV4-2; j_call: TRBJ2-3; d_call: TRBD2; cdr3_nt: TGTGCCAGCAGCCAAGAAACTAGCGACGGCACAGATACGCAGTATTTT; cdr3_aa: CASSQETSDGTDTQYF
clone_size: few; v_call: TRBV7-8; j_call: TRBJ2-3; d_call: TRBD1; cdr3_nt: TGTGCCAGCAGCTTAGCGGGGACAGGGGGCGCCGATACGCAGTATTTT; cdr3_aa: CASSLAGTGGADTQYF
clone_size: NA; v_call: TRBV9; j_call: TRBJ1-2; d_call: NA; cdr3_nt: TGTGCCAGCAGCGTTAGTCATAACTATGGCTACACCTTC; cdr3_aa: CASSVSHNYGYTF
clone_size: NA; v_call: TRBV27; j_call: TRBJ2-6; d_call: TRBD1; cdr3_nt: TGTGCCAGCAGTGGGACAGGAGCGGTCTCTGGGGCCAACGTCCTGACTTTC; cdr3_aa: CASSGTGAVSGANVLTF
clone_size: NA; v_call: TRBV7-9; j_call: TRBJ2-5; d_call: NA; cdr3_nt: TGTGCCAGCAGCTCTGACAGAACCCAAGAGACCCAGTACTTC; cdr3_aa: CASSSDRTQETQYF
clone_size: NA; v_call: TRBV27; j_call: TRBJ2-3; d_call: NA; cdr3_nt: TGTGCCAGCAGTGTCACAGGGTCGAGCACAGATACGCAGTATTTT; cdr3_aa: CASSVTGSSTDTQYF
clone_size: medium-sized; v_call: TRBV2; j_call: TRBJ2-7; d_call: NA; cdr3_nt: TGTGCCAGCAGCGTGGGCGACGAGCAGTACTTC; cdr3_aa: CASSVGDEQYF
clone_size: NA; v_call: TRBV9; j_call: TRBJ2-1; d_call: TRBD2; cdr3_nt: TGTGCCAGCAGCGTTGGACTAGCGGGCACTTCCTACAATGAGCAGTTCTTC; cdr3_aa: CASSVGLAGTSYNEQFF
clone_size: NA; v_call: TRBV4-1; j_call: TRBJ2-7; d_call: NA; cdr3_nt: TGCGCCAGCAGCCAAGATCTAGCCTACGAGCAGTACTTC; cdr3_aa: CASSQDLAYEQYF
clone_size: NA; v_call: TRBV5-1; j_call: TRBJ2-1; d_call: NA; cdr3_nt: TGCGCCAGCAGCAAAAGTTATGAGCAGTTCTTC; cdr3_aa: CASSKSYEQFF
clone_size: NA; v_call: TRBV13; j_call: TRBJ2-2; d_call: NA; cdr3_nt: TGTGCCAGCAGCTTCCTAGGTCGTTACACCGGGGAGCTGTTTTTT; cdr3_aa: CASSFLGRYTGELFF
clone_size: NA; v_call: TRBV5-4; j_call: TRBJ2-2; d_call: NA; cdr3_nt: TGTGCCAGCAGCTTAAGTCTTAACACCGGGGAGCTGTTTTTT; cdr3_aa: CASSLSLNTGELFF
clone_size: NA; v_call: TRBV7-3; j_call: TRBJ2-7; d_call: NA; cdr3_nt: TGTGCCAGCAGCTTAGGGAACGAGCAGTACTTC; cdr3_aa: CASSLGNEQYF
clone_size: NA; v_call: TRBV5-1; j_call: TRBJ1-1; d_call: NA; cdr3_nt: TGCGCCAGCAGCTGGCAGGTTAACACTGAAGCTTTCTTT; cdr3_aa: CASSWQVNTEAFF
clone_size: NA; v_call: TRBV27; j_call: TRBJ1-1; d_call: NA; cdr3_nt: TGTGCCACCTCGGGTTTGGTTAGTGGGAACACTGAAGCTTTCTTT; cdr3_aa: CATSGLVSGNTEAFF
clone_size: once; v_call: TRBV18; j_call: TRBJ2-3; d_call: TRBD2; cdr3_nt: TGTGCCAGCTCACCACGGCGCTTTGAGGGACTAGCGGGACACACAGATACGCAGTATTTT; cdr3_aa: CASSPRRFEGLAGHTDTQYF
clone_size: once; v_call: TRBV7-8; j_call: TRBJ2-5; d_call: NA; cdr3_nt: TGTGCCAGCAGCTACGGACGGACGCCCGCGACCCAGTACTTC; cdr3_aa: CASSYGRTPATQYF
clone_size: NA; v_call: TRBV11-2; j_call: TRBJ1-1; d_call: NA; cdr3_nt: TGTGCCAGCAGCTTAGTTATCGGATTAGGCGAAAACACTGAAGCTTTCTTT; cdr3_aa: CASSLVIGLGENTEAFF